Below, one TCR beta chain is given with its context. As yet, its antigen is unknown. The sample is drawn from a study of siplizumab effects on memory and regulatory T cells. Assays examined roughly 9.2 x 10^4 TCR templates per sample. Profiled with immunoSEQ multiplex PCR; TCRdb holds only in-frame clones, not every one. Of roughly 50,000 clones in the sample, more than 75% were seen once. From germline, CDR1 is MNHEY and CDR2 SMNVEV (reference sequence). V lost 5 bases and J 5 bases, leaving 12 bases between the germline ends. The CDR3 has 13 amino acids. Whole-study results and caveats: About 75-95% of proliferating CD4+ or CD8+ clones had no assignable naive or memory phenotype. Greater diversity than memory cells seemed evident in naive T cells, which also appeared to be major alloresponse contributors.

The TCR was taken from a human donor in good health. The V gene is TRBV27, the J gene TRBJ1-2; D might be TRBD1 (5 bases). Sequencing used naive CD8+ T cells sorted from blood. DNA for the CDR3: TGTGCCAGCAGTCTCGGGACGGCTTATGGCTACACCTTC. Amino acid sequence: CASSLGTAYGYTF.